The subject of this entry is one TCR beta chain. Antigen specificity is unknown. The data stem from a study of cytomegalovirus exposure and HLA in healthy donors. CDR3 length equals 16 residues. Looked up from germline, CDR1 is SGHDN and CDR2 is FVKESK. V was pared by 0 bases and J by 0 bases, with 8 bases between. Sequencing was performed with immunoSEQ multiplex PCR; in TCRdb, only in-frame clones are kept and a portion is missing. Among roughly 130,000 clones listed, 75% to 90% were seen once. General study results and limits: According to the study, 160 or so TCR beta chains were cytomegalovirus-associated.

This sequence originates from a woman aged 18-29 years in good health and CMV-seropositive. Material for sequencing was PBMCs. The V gene is TRBV14, the J gene TRBJ1-4; the D is unclear. The CDR3 protein is CASSQDRGATNEKLFF. The CDR3 DNA follows: TGTGCCAGCAGCCAAGATCGAGGAGCAACTAATGAAAAACTGTTTTTT.